One and the same sample provided the 3 T cell receptor beta chains below, sequenced in a study of cytomegalovirus exposure and HLA in healthy donors. The PCR contained 60 Vbeta and 13 Jbeta primers. TCRdb's copy holds only in-frame clones and misses some; the assay was immunoSEQ multiplex PCR. The sample is made up of tens of thousands of clones, and the top ten hold 10% to 15% of it. Sequencing input: PBMCs. These receptors originate from a woman in her 30s in good health and CMV-seropositive.

The chain recombines TRBV27 with TRBJ2-3, with 10 nucleotides matching TRBD2. The germline V gene encodes CDR1 MNHEY and CDR2 SMNVEV (reference sequence). With 4 bases clipped from V and 4 bases from J, the junction kept 5 bases outside the gene matches. CDR3 length: 15 residues. The CDR3 sequence: CASSYILAGADTQYF. The DNA of the CDR3 is TGTGCCAGCAGTTACATCCTAGCGGGGGCAGATACGCAGTATTTT.

Here the CDR3 DNA reads TGTGCCAGCAGTGATCCGGTGAACACTGAAGCTTTCTTT. Translation: CASSDPVNTEAFF. The rearrangement links TRBV25-1 to TRBJ1-1; D gene ambiguous. V was trimmed by 3 bases and J by 0 bases, leaving 5 bases between them. The CDR3 is 13 residues long. Germline values: CDR1 MGHDK, CDR2 SYGVNS.

The chain joins TRBV30 to TRBJ1-5; D ambiguous. CDR1 is GTSNPN, CDR2 SVGIG, per germline (reference sequence). The CDR3 length is 15 residues. The V end was cut by 3 bases, the J end by 2 bases, with 14 bases between. CDR3 sequence (DNA): TGTGCCTGGAGGGGCCCGTCGCATGGCAATCAGCCCCAGCATTTT. This codes for CAWRGPSHGNQPQHF.